Listed below are T cell receptor beta chains from one sample, sequenced in a study of CD8 T cells in ankylosing spondylitis. From the 5' RACE reads, TCRdb called clonotypes with MiXCR, one entry per CDR3 protein. The sample includes 350,000 or so distinct CDR3 sequences, 11% of them seen just once. Sequenced material: blood, either unsorted or a sorted T cell fraction (not recorded which). The receptor set was obtained from a female donor with ankylosing spondylitis or in good health (not recorded which). CDR3s include the opening cysteine and the closing phenylalanine or tryptophan. D genes are given only for firm matches. The size field is filled for only some rows; it gives once, few, many or a size class.

v_gene	j_gene	abundance	d_gene	CDR3aa	CDR3nt
TRBV5-1	TRBJ1-6	.	TRBD1	CASSLTSDRAVSPLHF	TGCGCCAGCAGCTTGACCTCGGACAGGGCAGTTTCACCCCTCCACTTT
TRBV5-1	TRBJ2-5	many	.	CASSMTGRGEETQYF	TGCGCCAGCAGCATGACAGGGCGCGGGGAAGAGACCCAGTACTTC
TRBV14	TRBJ2-1	few	.	CASSQQNEQFF	TGTGCCAGCAGCCAACAGAATGAGCAGTTCTTC
TRBV6-5	TRBJ2-5	many	.	CASSYSQGKETQYF	TGTGCCAGCAGTTACTCTCAGGGGAAAGAGACCCAGTACTTC
TRBV29-1	TRBJ2-3	many	TRBD1	CSAKGTGADTQYF	TGCAGCGCGAAGGGGACAGGGGCAGATACGCAGTATTTT
TRBV18	TRBJ2-7	few	TRBD2	CASSQGLNYEQYF	TGTGCCAGCTCACAGGGACTAAACTACGAGCAGTACTTC
TRBV5-1	TRBJ2-7	many	.	CASSLGSFYEQYF	TGCGCCAGCAGCCTCGGGTCCTTCTACGAGCAGTACTTC
TRBV5-1	TRBJ2-1	.	TRBD1	CASSPGGQAYEQFF	TGCGCCAGCAGCCCCGGGGGACAGGCCTATGAGCAGTTCTTC
TRBV11-2	TRBJ1-5	.	.	CASSLDLGDQPQHF	TGTGCCAGCAGCTTAGATCTGGGGGATCAGCCCCAGCATTTT
TRBV20-1	TRBJ2-1	many	.	CSASRRSGEQFF	TGCAGTGCTAGCCGCCGGTCTGGGGAGCAGTTCTTC
TRBV20-1	TRBJ1-1	many	.	CSATENSRTEAFF	TGCAGTGCTACTGAAAACAGTAGGACTGAAGCTTTCTTT
TRBV5-1	TRBJ2-5	many	.	CASSSGESAETQYF	TGCGCCAGCAGCTCCGGAGAGTCGGCGGAGACCCAGTACTTC
TRBV20-1	TRBJ1-4	many	.	CSAPTGANEKLFF	TGCAGTGCCCCGACAGGAGCTAATGAAAAACTGTTTTTT
TRBV10-3	TRBJ1-5	many	.	CAIRAGGANQPQHF	TGTGCCATCAGGGCAGGAGGGGCCAATCAGCCCCAGCATTTT
TRBV2	TRBJ2-1	few	.	CASSEESGRFPYNEQFF	TGTGCCAGCAGTGAAGAATCGGGACGTTTCCCATACAATGAGCAGTTCTTC
TRBV5-6	TRBJ1-2	.	TRBD1	CASSGGLTGRYGYTF	TGTGCCAGCAGCGGGGGGCTGACAGGGAGATATGGCTACACCTTC
TRBV5-1	TRBJ1-6	many	.	CASSPRPNNSPLHF	TGCGCCAGCAGCCCACGACCAAATAATTCACCCCTCCACTTT
TRBV28	TRBJ1-1	few	.	CASIRGNTEAFF	TGTGCCAGCATTCGGGGGAACACTGAAGCTTTCTTT
TRBV11-2	TRBJ2-1	.	.	CASNKARLSSDEQFF	TGTGCCAGCAACAAGGCCAGATTGTCAAGTGATGAGCAGTTCTTC
TRBV20-1	TRBJ2-5	.	.	CSARDNPGPGLETQYF	TGCAGTGCTAGAGATAACCCAGGGCCTGGGTTGGAGACCCAGTACTTC
TRBV27	TRBJ2-2	.	.	CASSGSQGWNTGELFF	TGTGCCAGCAGTGGGAGCCAAGGGTGGAACACCGGGGAGCTGTTTTTT
TRBV11-2	TRBJ2-5	many	.	CASSSTGGQSQETQYF	TGTGCCAGCAGCTCTACGGGTGGGCAGTCCCAAGAGACCCAGTACTTC
TRBV5-1	TRBJ2-5	many	TRBD1	CASSSDRGETQYF	TGCGCCAGCAGCTCTGACAGGGGAGAGACCCAGTACTTC
TRBV18	TRBJ1-4	few	.	CASSLRQDEKLFF	TGTGCCAGCTCACTTCGGCAAGATGAAAAACTGTTTTTT
TRBV10-3	TRBJ2-2	few	.	CAISDSIGSANTGELFF	TGTGCCATCAGTGATAGCATCGGCAGCGCGAACACCGGGGAGCTGTTTTTT
TRBV7-9	TRBJ1-1	many	.	CASRLKVRTEAFF	TGTGCCAGCAGGCTGAAGGTTCGCACTGAAGCTTTCTTT
TRBV6-4	TRBJ1-5	many	TRBD1	CASSQVRPSGEGARNQPQHF	TGTGCCAGCAGCCAAGTTAGGCCTTCAGGGGAGGGGGCGCGTAATCAGCCCCAGCATTTT
TRBV5-1	TRBJ2-1	many	TRBD2	CASSLGSGGTYNEQFF	TGCGCCAGCAGCCTTGGGTCGGGAGGGACCTACAATGAGCAGTTCTTC